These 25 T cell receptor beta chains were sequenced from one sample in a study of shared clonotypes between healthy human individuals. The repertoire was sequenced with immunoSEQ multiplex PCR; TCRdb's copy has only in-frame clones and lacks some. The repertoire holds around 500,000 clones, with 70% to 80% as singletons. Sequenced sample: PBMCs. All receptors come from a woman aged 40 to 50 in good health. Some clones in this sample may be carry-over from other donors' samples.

CDR3 protein: CAIAGGDTGELFF. In nucleotides, the CDR3 is TGTGCCATTGCAGGGGGGGACACCGGGGAGCTGTTTTTT. This chain joins TRBV10-3 and TRBJ2-2; D is perhaps TRBD1 or TRBD2 (7 bases each). CDR1 is ENHRY and CDR2 is SYGVKD in the germline V gene. V was pared by 9 bases and J by 3 bases, with 11 bases between. This CDR3 has 13 residues.

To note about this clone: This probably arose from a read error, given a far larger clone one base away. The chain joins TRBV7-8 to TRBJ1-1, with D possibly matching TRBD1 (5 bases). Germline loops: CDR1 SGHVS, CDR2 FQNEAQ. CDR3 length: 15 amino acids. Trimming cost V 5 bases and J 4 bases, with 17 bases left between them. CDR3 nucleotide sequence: TGTGCCAGCAGCCCCTGGGGGGGTAGGAGCACTGAAGCTTTCTTT. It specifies CASSPWGGRSTEAFF.

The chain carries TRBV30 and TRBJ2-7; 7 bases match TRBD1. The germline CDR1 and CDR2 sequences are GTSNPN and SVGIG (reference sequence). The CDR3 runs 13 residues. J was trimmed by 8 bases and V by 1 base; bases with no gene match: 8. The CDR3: CAWSGDSLGKQYF. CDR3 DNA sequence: TGTGCCTGGAGTGGGGACAGCCTCGGTAAGCAGTACTTC.

CDR3 nucleotides: TGTGCCAGCAGGCCGGGACCCTGGAGGGAGCAGTACTTC. This sequence encodes CASRPGPWREQYF. The chain employs TRBV28 and TRBJ2-7; the D gene could be TRBD1 or TRBD2 (5 bases each). CDR3 length equals 13 residues. V lost 6 bases and J 7 bases, leaving 16 bases between the germline ends. The germline gives CDR1 MDHEN, CDR2 SYDVKM.

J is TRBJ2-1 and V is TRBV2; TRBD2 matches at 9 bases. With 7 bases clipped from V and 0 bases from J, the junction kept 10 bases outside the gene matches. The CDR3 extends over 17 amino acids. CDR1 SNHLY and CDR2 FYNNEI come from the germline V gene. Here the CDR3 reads CASTESSGIFSYNEQFF. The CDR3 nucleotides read TGTGCCAGCACAGAATCTAGCGGGATTTTCTCCTACAATGAGCAGTTCTTC.

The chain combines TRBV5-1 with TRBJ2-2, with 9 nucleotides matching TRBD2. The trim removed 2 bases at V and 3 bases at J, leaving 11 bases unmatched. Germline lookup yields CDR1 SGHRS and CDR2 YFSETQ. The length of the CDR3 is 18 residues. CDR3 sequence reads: CASSFDEREALYTGELFF. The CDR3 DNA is TGCGCCAGCAGCTTTGACGAGCGGGAGGCCCTTTACACCGGGGAGCTGTTTTTT.

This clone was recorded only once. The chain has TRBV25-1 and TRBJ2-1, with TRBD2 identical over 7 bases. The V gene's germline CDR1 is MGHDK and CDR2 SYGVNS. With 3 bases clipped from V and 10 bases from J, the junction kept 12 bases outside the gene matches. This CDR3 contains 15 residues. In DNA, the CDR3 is TGTGCCAGCAGTGATCCCAATCTAGCGGATGGGGAGCAGTTCTTC. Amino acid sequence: CASSDPNLADGEQFF.

CDR3 amino acids: CASSARQGGGEQYF. The CDR3 DNA reads as TGTGCCAGTAGTGCCAGACAGGGAGGGGGCGAGCAGTACTTC. The V gene is TRBV19, the J gene TRBJ2-7; D tentatively reads TRBD1 or TRBD2 (7 bases each). Germline loops: CDR1 LNHDA, CDR2 SQIVND (reference sequence). V lost 5 bases and J 6 bases, leaving 17 bases between the germline ends. The CDR3 has 14 residues.

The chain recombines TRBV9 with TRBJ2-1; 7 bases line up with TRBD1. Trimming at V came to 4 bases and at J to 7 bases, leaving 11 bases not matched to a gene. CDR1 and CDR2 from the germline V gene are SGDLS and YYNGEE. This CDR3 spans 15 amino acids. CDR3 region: CASSLDYRGWNEQFF. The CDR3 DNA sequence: TGTGCCAGCAGCTTAGACTACAGGGGTTGGAATGAGCAGTTCTTC.

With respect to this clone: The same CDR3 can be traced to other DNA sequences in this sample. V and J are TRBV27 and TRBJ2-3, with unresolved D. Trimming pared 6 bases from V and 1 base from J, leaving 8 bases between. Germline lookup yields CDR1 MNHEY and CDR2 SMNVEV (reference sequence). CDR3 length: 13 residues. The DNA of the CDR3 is TGTGCCAGCAGGGCATTGGGCACAGATACGCAGTATTTT. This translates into CASRALGTDTQYF.

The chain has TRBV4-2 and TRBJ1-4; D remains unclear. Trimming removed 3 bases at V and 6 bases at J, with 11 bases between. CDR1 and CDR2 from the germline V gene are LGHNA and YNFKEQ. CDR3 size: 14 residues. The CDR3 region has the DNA TGTGCCAGCAGCCAGGGATCCGTTGATGAAAAACTGTTTTTT. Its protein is CASSQGSVDEKLFF.

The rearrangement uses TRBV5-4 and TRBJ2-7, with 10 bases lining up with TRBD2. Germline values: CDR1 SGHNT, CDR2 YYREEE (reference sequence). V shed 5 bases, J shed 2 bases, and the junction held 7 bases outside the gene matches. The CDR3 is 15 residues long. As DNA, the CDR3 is TGTGCCAGCAGGGGGGGACTAGCGCTTGCCTACGAGCAGTACTTC. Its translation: CASRGGLALAYEQYF.

The CDR3 region is CASSFAGGISYEQYF. As DNA, the CDR3 is TGCGCCAGCAGCTTTGCGGGAGGGATTTCCTACGAGCAGTACTTC. The rearrangement joins TRBV5-1 to TRBJ2-7; 9 bases match TRBD2. The V and J ends lost 2 bases and 1 base, in that order; junction bases with no gene match: 4. The CDR3 runs to 15 residues. Germline V gene lookup returns CDR1 SGHRS and CDR2 YFSETQ.

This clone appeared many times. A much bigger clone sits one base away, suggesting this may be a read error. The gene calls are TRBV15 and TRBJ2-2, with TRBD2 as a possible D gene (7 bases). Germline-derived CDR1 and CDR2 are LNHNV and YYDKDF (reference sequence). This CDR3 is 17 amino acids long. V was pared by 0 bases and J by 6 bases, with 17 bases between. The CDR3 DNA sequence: TGTGCCACCAGCAGAGATAGTGCTTTAGGGGGGGCCGGGGAGCTGTTTTTT. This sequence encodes CATSRDSALGGAGELFF.

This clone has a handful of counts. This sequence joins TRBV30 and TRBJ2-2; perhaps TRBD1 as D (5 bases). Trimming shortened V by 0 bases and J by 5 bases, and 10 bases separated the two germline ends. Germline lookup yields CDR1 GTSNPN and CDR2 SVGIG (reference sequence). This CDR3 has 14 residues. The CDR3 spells CAWSVLRQTGELFF. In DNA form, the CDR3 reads TGTGCCTGGAGTGTACTTCGACAGACCGGGGAGCTGTTTTTT.

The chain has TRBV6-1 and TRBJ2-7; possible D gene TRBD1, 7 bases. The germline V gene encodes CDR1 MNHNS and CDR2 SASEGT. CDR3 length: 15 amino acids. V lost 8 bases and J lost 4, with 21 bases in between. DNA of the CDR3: TGTGCCAGCGCGGATCCCCAGGGGGGCGCATACGAGCAGTACTTC. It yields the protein CASADPQGGAYEQYF.

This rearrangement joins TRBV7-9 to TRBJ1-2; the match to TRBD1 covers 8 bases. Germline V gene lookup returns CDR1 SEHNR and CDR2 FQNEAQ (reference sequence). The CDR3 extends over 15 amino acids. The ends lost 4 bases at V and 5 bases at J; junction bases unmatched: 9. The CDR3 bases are TGTGCCAGCAGCTCTTCCGGGACAGGCTCATATGGCTACACCTTC. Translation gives CASSSSGTGSYGYTF.

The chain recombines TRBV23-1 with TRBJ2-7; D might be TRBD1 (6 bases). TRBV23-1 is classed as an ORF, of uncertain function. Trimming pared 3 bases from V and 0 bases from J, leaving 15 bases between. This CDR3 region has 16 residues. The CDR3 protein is CASSQPPRTVSYEQYF. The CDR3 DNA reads TGCGCCAGCAGTCAGCCCCCCAGGACAGTCTCCTACGAGCAGTACTTC.

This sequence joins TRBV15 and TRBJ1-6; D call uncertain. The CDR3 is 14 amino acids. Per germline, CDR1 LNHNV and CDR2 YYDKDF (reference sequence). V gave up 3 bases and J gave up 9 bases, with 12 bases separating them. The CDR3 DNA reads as TGTGCCACCAGCAGGGCCCAGTCTAGTTCACCCCTCCACTTT. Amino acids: CATSRAQSSSPLHF.

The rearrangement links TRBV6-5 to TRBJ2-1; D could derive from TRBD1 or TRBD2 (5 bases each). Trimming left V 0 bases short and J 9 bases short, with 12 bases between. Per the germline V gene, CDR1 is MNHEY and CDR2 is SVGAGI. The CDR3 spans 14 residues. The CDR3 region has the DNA TGTGCCAGCAGTTACTCGATTGGGGGTGGTGAGCAGTTCTTC. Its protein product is CASSYSIGGGEQFF.

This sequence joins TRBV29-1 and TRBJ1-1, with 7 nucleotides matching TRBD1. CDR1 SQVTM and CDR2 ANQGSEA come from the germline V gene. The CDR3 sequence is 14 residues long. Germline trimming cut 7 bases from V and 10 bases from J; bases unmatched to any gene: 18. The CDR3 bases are TGCAGCGCCGGACTAGATTTCGACAGGGAAGGAGCTTTCTTT. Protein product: CSAGLDFDREGAFF.

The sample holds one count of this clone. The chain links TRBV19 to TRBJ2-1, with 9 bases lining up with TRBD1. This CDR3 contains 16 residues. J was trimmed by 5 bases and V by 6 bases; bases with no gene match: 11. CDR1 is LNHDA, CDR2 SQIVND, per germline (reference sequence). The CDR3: CASSFPRDRVNNEQFF. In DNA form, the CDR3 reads TGTGCCAGTAGCTTCCCCCGGGACAGGGTAAACAATGAGCAGTTCTTC.

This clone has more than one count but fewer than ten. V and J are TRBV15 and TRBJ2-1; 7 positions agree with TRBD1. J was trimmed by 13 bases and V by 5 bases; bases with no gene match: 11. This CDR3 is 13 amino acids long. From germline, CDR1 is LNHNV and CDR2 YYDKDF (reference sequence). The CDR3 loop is CATSESLTGEQFF. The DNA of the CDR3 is TGTGCCACCAGCGAATCCCTAACAGGGGAACAGTTCTTC. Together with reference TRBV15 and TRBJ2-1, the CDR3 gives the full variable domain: DAMVIQNPRYQVTQFGKPVTLSCSQTLNHNVMYWYQQKSSQAPKLLFHYYDKDFNNEADTPDNFQSRRPNTSFCFLDIRSPGLGDTAMYLCATSESLTGEQFFGPGTRLTVL.

The CDR3: CASSQDLFRVNNQPQHF. The CDR3 region has the DNA TGTGCCAGCAGCCAAGATCTGTTCAGGGTGAACAATCAGCCCCAGCATTTT. The chain couples TRBV4-2 to TRBJ1-5; the D gene is possibly TRBD1 (5 bases). The CDR3 sequence is 17 residues long. The germline V gene has CDR1 LGHNA and CDR2 YNFKEQ. The ends were cut back, 0 bases at V and 3 bases at J, with 15 bases in the middle.

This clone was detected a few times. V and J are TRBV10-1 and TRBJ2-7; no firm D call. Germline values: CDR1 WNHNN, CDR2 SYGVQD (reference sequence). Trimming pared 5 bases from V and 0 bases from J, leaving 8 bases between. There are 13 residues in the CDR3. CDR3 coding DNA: TGCGCCAGCAGTTCAAGCAACTCCTACGAGCAGTACTTC. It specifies CASSSSNSYEQYF.